Each of the 28 T cell receptor beta chains below was sequenced from the same sample in a study of Graves' ophthalmopathy and Graves' hyperthyroidism. As the template, RNA transcripts were used to amplify TCR beta CDR3 regions. RT-PCR with HTBI primers came first, then second-round multiplex PCR. Each CDR3 protein gets one entry after TCRdb re-called the multiplex PCR reads with MiXCR. The profile shows 200,000 to 300,000 distinct CDR3 sequences, roughly 50% of them singletons. Source material: peripheral blood. Receptor source: an adult man with Graves' ophthalmopathy.

This rearrangement joins TRBV19 to TRBJ1-6, with 8 bases aligning to TRBD1. V dropped 3 bases and J dropped 10; count of bases not matched to a gene: 8. The CDR3 is made up of 15 amino acids. Germline CDR1 LNHDA, CDR2 SQIVND (reference sequence). The CDR3 here is CASSMDRAWRSPLHF. The CDR3 bases are TGTGCCAGTAGTATGGACAGGGCTTGGCGGTCACCCCTCCACTTT.

Note on this clonotype: The junction shows a germline mismatch at one end, possibly a read error. The CDR3 sequence: CASSWQGGNTEAFF. The DNA for the CDR3 is TGCGCCAGCAGCTGGCAGGGTGGGAACACTGAAGCTTTCTTT. The chain couples TRBV7-2 to TRBJ1-1, with a weak D call TRBD1 (5 bases). Germline CDR1 reads SGHTA; CDR2 reads FQGNSA. CDR3 length: 14 amino acids.

This chain's CDR3 is CSARDFGRYEEAFF. Written as DNA, the CDR3 is TGCAGTGCTAGAGACTTCGGCAGGTACGAGGAAGCTTTCTTT. The V call is TRBV20-1, the J call TRBJ1-1, with no clear D. The CDR3 runs to 14 residues. Trimming pared 0 bases from V and 8 bases from J, leaving 16 bases between. The germline V gene has CDR1 DFQATT and CDR2 SNEGSKA (reference sequence).

With regard to this clonotype: Relative to the germline gene, one junction end is altered; a read error may explain this. The chain carries TRBV7-6 and TRBJ2-7; the D gene is possibly TRBD2 (6 bases). The CDR3 is 13 residues long. CDR1 SGHVS and CDR2 FNYEAQ come from the germline V gene. This chain's CDR3 is CASSLAERGEQYF. The CDR3 DNA reads TGTGCTAGCAGCTTAGCGGAACGGGGCGAGCAGTACTTC.

The rearrangement links TRBV9 to TRBJ1-2; 12 positions agree with TRBD1. Germline lookup yields CDR1 SGDLS and CDR2 YYNGEE. Trimming at V came to 2 bases and at J to 7 bases, leaving 3 bases not matched to a gene. The CDR3 is 14 residues long. This chain's CDR3 is CASSVGQGASGYTF. The CDR3 DNA reads TGTGCCAGCAGCGTGGGACAGGGGGCTAGTGGCTACACCTTC.

This chain joins TRBV4-2 and TRBJ1-5, with TRBD1 matching over 9 bases. Trimming at V came to 4 bases and at J to 16 bases, leaving 11 bases not matched to a gene. The length of the CDR3 is 13 residues. CDR1 is LGHNA, CDR2 YNFKEQ, per germline. CDR3 bases: TGTGCCAGCAGCCCTTTCGGGAGGGACAGGGAACATTTT. Protein product: CASSPFGRDREHF.

This clonotype turned up a few times. The J gene is TRBJ2-5, the V gene TRBV6-5; no reliable D call. V dropped 4 bases and J dropped 5 bases, with 17 bases sitting between them. The CDR3 sequence is 15 residues long. CDR1 MNHEY and CDR2 SVGAGI come from the germline V gene. This chain's CDR3 is CASSSSARVGETQYF. Written as DNA, the CDR3 is TGTGCCAGCAGTTCGTCCGCTAGGGTGGGGGAGACCCAGTACTTC.

CDR3 nucleotides: TGTGCCAGCAGCCCCGCCCCGGGGCGGGTTAACTATGGCTACACCTTC. It is translated as CASSPAPGRVNYGYTF. V and J are TRBV7-3 and TRBJ1-2, with D perhaps matching TRBD1 (5 bases). The germline V gene has CDR1 SGHTA and CDR2 FQGTGA. Trimming removed 5 bases at V and 1 base at J, with 17 bases between. CDR3 length: 16 amino acids.

This clonotype occurred a few times. The chain has TRBV7-8 and TRBJ1-1; D is unresolved. CDR1 and CDR2 from the germline V gene are SGHVS and FQNEAQ. The CDR3 has 13 residues. The V end lost 5 bases, the J end lost 1 base, and 8 bases lay between the germline ends. CDR3 sequence: CASSRQRNTEAFF. CDR3 coding DNA: TGTGCCAGCAGCCGGCAAAGGAACACTGAAGCTTTCTTT.

The J gene is TRBJ2-7, the V gene TRBV24-1; either TRBD1 or TRBD2 may fit D (6 bases each). The V end was cut by 4 bases, the J end by 4 bases, with 16 bases between. Germline V gene sequence: CDR1 KGHDR, CDR2 SFDVKD. This CDR3 contains 15 residues. Written as DNA, the CDR3 is TGTGCCACCAGTGAGGGGATGGGGGGCTGGTACGAGCAGTACTTC. This gives the protein CATSEGMGGWYEQYF.

This clonotype came up a few times. The chain has TRBV12-3 or TRBV12-4 and TRBJ2-6; perhaps D is TRBD1 or TRBD2 (5 bases each). V was clipped by 4 bases and J by 0 bases, with 10 bases between them. The CDR3 sequence is 16 residues long. In nucleotides, the CDR3 is TGTGCCAGCAGTTGGGGACGGAGCTCTGGGGCCAACGTCCTGACTTTC. Amino acid sequence: CASSWGRSSGANVLTF.

In regard to this clonotype: An end of the junction differs from the germline gene, which may be a read error. The chain carries TRBV4-1 and TRBJ2-6, with 7 bases fitting TRBD2. Per the germline V gene, CDR1 is MGHRA and CDR2 is YSYEKL. The CDR3 is 15 amino acids. This CDR3 reads CASSLAGRGANVLTF. Here the CDR3 DNA reads TGTGCCAGCAGTTTAGCGGGCAGGGGGGCCAACGTCCTGACTTTC.

On this clonotype: One junction end does not reproduce the germline sequence, and a read error may be involved. This chain connects TRBV7-9 to TRBJ1-2; D call uncertain. The CDR3 consists of 13 residues. The germline gives CDR1 SEHNR, CDR2 FQNEAQ (reference sequence). CDR3 loop: CASSLGAPGGYTF. In DNA form, the CDR3 reads TGTGCCAGCAGTTTAGGCGCTCCCGGGGGCTACACCTTC.

This sequence joins TRBV6-5 and TRBJ2-1; tentatively, D is TRBD2 (6 bases). Germline lookup yields CDR1 MNHEY and CDR2 SVGAGI. The V and J ends lost 7 bases and 3 bases respectively, with 10 bases between them. The CDR3 has 13 amino acids. The chain's CDR3 is CASTAGSYNEQFF. As DNA, the CDR3 is TGTGCCAGCACTGCCGGGAGCTACAATGAGCAGTTCTTC.

The V gene is TRBV29-1, the J gene TRBJ2-5; 7 bases are shared with TRBD1. Trimming removed 1 base from V and 5 bases from J; junction bases left unmatched: 7. The germline V gene has CDR1 SQVTM and CDR2 ANQGSEA. CDR3 size: 14 residues. The CDR3 nucleotides are TGCAGCGTTGAAGGACAGGGATTACGGGAGACCCAGTACTTC. It translates to CSVEGQGLRETQYF.

Concerning this clonotype: It may be a read error: a sequence one base away is much more abundant. J is TRBJ1-1 and V is TRBV29-1, with a possible D match to TRBD1 (6 bases). The CDR3 runs to 13 residues. Germline CDR1 reads SQVTM; CDR2 reads ANQGSEA. The CDR3 sequence is CSVEEARGDEASF. CDR3 DNA sequence: TGCAGCGTTGAAGAGGCCAGGGGTGATGAAGCTTCCTTT.

The rearrangement uses TRBV7-2 and TRBJ1-2; 8 nucleotides match TRBD1. CDR3 size: 17 residues. Germline-derived CDR1 and CDR2 are SGHTA and FQGNSA. Trimming cost V 5 bases and J 2 bases; bases outside gene matches: 13. As DNA, the CDR3 is TGTGCCAGCAGCCAAGAATCGCAGGGGGCGGGAAACTATGGCTACACCTTC. This gives the protein CASSQESQGAGNYGYTF.

There are many counts of this clonotype. This chain uses TRBV29-1 with TRBJ1-2; 9 nucleotides agree with TRBD1. This CDR3 spans 15 amino acids. Germline CDR1 reads SQVTM; CDR2 reads ANQGSEA. V lost 7 bases and J lost 0; bases outside the gene matches: 9. The CDR3 DNA is TGCAGCGGTACAGGGGGCGTCGGGGCTAACTATGGCTACACCTTC. Its protein is CSGTGGVGANYGYTF.

This chain uses TRBV29-1 with TRBJ2-7; D gene ambiguous. CDR1 SQVTM and CDR2 ANQGSEA come from the germline V gene. Trimming took off 3 bases at V and 3 bases at J, with 6 bases between the two ends. This CDR3 contains 11 residues. The CDR3 nucleotides read TGCAGCGTTGATTCCAGCTACGAGCAGTACTTC. Translated: CSVDSSYEQYF.

This sequence joins TRBV12-3 or TRBV12-4 and TRBJ1-1, with D possibly TRBD1 on 5 matching bases. Deletions cut 6 bases from V and 0 bases from J, with 20 bases between. The CDR3 is 17 residues long. As DNA, the CDR3 is TGTGCCAGCAGACCTCCGGGACGACTAAGGCTGAACACTGAAGCTTTCTTT. It translates to CASRPPGRLRLNTEAFF.

On this clonotype itself: The junction and the germline gene differ at one end; a read error may be behind it. This chain connects TRBV5-1 to TRBJ1-2; D might be TRBD1 (5 bases). CDR3 length: 14 residues. The germline gives CDR1 SGHRS, CDR2 YFSETQ. DNA of the CDR3: TGCGCCAGCTCCCAGGGACCTAGTGACTATGGCTACGCCTTC. Translation gives CASSQGPSDYGYAF.

This clonotype has more than one count but fewer than ten. The chain employs TRBV19 and TRBJ1-1; D not resolved. There are 12 residues in the CDR3. V was clipped by 5 bases and J by 1 base, with 5 bases between them. The germline CDR1 and CDR2 sequences are LNHDA and SQIVND (reference sequence). This CDR3 is CASSGQNTEAFF. The CDR3 bases are TGTGCCAGTAGTGGCCAGAACACTGAAGCTTTCTTT.

This clonotype turned up a few times. This chain connects TRBV20-1 to TRBJ2-7, with 7 bases lining up with TRBD1. The CDR3 is 13 residues long. Germline assignment: CDR1 DFQATT and CDR2 SNEGSKA (reference sequence). After removal of 6 bases from V and 0 bases from J, the junction contained 5 bases not matched to a gene. The CDR3 nucleotides read TGCAGTGCCCCGGGACAGTTCTCCTACGAGCAGTACTTC. This codes for CSAPGQFSYEQYF.

This clonotype was counted only a few times. The chain combines TRBV7-2 with TRBJ1-2, with D perhaps TRBD1 (5 bases). The CDR3 length is 13 residues. The germline V gene encodes CDR1 SGHTA and CDR2 FQGNSA. Trimming pared 3 bases from V and 0 bases from J, leaving 5 bases between. Here the CDR3 reads CASSFRANYGYTF. CDR3 in DNA: TGTGCCAGCAGCTTCAGGGCTAACTATGGCTACACCTTC.

This clonotype was detected a few times. The V and J genes are TRBV2 and TRBJ2-5, with 8 bases fitting TRBD2. Germline CDR1 reads SNHLY; CDR2 reads FYNNEI. CDR3 length: 16 residues. V lost 4 bases to trimming and J lost 5 bases; unmatched junction nucleotides: 12. CDR3 sequence: CASSVSGGPEGETQYF. The CDR3 nucleotides read TGTGCCAGCAGTGTATCGGGAGGGCCAGAGGGTGAGACCCAGTACTTC.

This sequence joins TRBV10-2 and TRBJ2-7, with D perhaps TRBD1 or TRBD2 (5 bases each). With 9 bases removed from V and 7 bases from J, the gap between germline ends came to 19 bases. This CDR3 spans 13 amino acids. Germline V gene data show CDR1 as WSHSY and CDR2 as SAAADI. The CDR3 nucleotides read TGCGCCAGTCTCCCGGGACGGCTGGGGGAGCAGTACTTC. Translating gives CASLPGRLGEQYF.

This clonotype was recorded only once. At one end, the junction sequence differs from germline, possibly due to a read error. Written as DNA, the CDR3 is TGCGGGACAGGGTACAGCAATCAGCCCCAGCATTTT. It is translated as CGTGYSNQPQHF. The V gene is TRBV12-3 or TRBV12-4, the J gene TRBJ1-5; 9 positions match TRBD1. The CDR3 has 12 amino acids.

By frequency in the sample, this clonotype is medium-sized. The J gene is TRBJ1-1, the V gene TRBV19; D unclear. V dropped 1 base and J dropped 10 bases, with 10 bases sitting between them. The CDR3 sequence is 12 residues long. Germline lookup yields CDR1 LNHDA and CDR2 SQIVND (reference sequence). For the CDR3, the DNA is TGTGCCAGTAGTATAGGACCCGTCGGAGCTTTCTTT. Translating gives CASSIGPVGAFF.